This T cell receptor (beta chain) was recorded in a study of cytomegalovirus exposure and HLA in healthy donors. Overall study context: Caucasian-associated ancestry cluster membership applied to over 80% of around 400 genotyped donors. Study results and limitations: The authors later linked a missense DCLRE1C variant to TCR beta V- and J-gene trimming. An analysis that came later showed most CMV-associated TCR beta chains appearing HLA-restricted. The listing of approximately 160 TCR beta chains classed them as cytomegalovirus-associated.

Germline values: CDR1 MDHEN, CDR2 SYDVKM. The CDR3 covers 16 residues. V was clipped by 2 bases and J by 8 bases, with 21 bases between them. Both 60 Vbeta primers and 13 Jbeta primers went into the PCR. Here immunoSEQ multiplex PCR was the method, and the copy in TCRdb shows in-frame clones only, minus some. The repertoire holds roughly 130,000 clones, roughly 74% seen once, with 6.6% in the top ten. Notes on this clone: Its antigen is unidentified.

The source is a man aged 35 to 55 in good health and CMV-seropositive. The sequencing input was PBMCs. This chain links TRBV28 with TRBJ1-2; no firm D call. CDR3 loop: CASSLTAVSSSGGYTF. The CDR3 nucleotides are TGTGCCAGCAGTTTAACGGCGGTCAGCTCAAGCGGGGGCTACACCTTC.